The T cell receptor (beta chain) under discussion was sequenced for a study of blood T cell repertoires in COVID-19. About the study: The samples span acute and convalescent COVID-19 from the United States, Italy and Spain.

Repertoires were generated with immunoSEQ multiplex PCR, while TCRdb's copy carries only in-frame clones and drops some. The table records 150,000 or so clones, 75% to 85% of them present only once. Input material: peripheral blood. This receptor was taken from a human donor with acute or convalescent COVID-19. The donor label of this sample is uncertain.

CDR3 in DNA: TGTGCCACCAGCAGGAGGACAGGGGGCAACTATGGCTACACCTTC. Translating it yields CATSRRTGGNYGYTF. This chain links TRBV15 with TRBJ1-2, with TRBD1 matching 11 bases. With 3 bases clipped from V and 2 bases from J, the junction kept 2 bases outside the gene matches. CDR3 length: 15 residues. The germline CDR1 and CDR2 sequences are LNHNV and YYDKDF (reference sequence).